This T cell receptor beta chain was profiled in a study of beta chain features in type 1 diabetes. TCRB transcripts that were expressed got sequenced, as all of the isolated RNA had been reverse transcribed. Profiled with immunoSEQ multiplex PCR; TCRdb holds only in-frame clones, not every one. The table shows nearly 250,000 clones, with roughly 14% occurring only once. Trimming left V 4 bases short and J 13 bases short, with 8 bases between. This CDR3 region has 10 residues. The germline CDR1 and CDR2 sequences are SGDLS and YYNGEE. This TCR was recovered from a middle-aged woman in good health. V is TRBV9 and J is TRBJ2-2; no clear D gene. Sequenced material: naive CD4+ T cells from blood. CDR3: CASSRYVLFF. The DNA of the CDR3 is TGTGCCAGCAGCCGGTATGTGCTGTTTTTT.